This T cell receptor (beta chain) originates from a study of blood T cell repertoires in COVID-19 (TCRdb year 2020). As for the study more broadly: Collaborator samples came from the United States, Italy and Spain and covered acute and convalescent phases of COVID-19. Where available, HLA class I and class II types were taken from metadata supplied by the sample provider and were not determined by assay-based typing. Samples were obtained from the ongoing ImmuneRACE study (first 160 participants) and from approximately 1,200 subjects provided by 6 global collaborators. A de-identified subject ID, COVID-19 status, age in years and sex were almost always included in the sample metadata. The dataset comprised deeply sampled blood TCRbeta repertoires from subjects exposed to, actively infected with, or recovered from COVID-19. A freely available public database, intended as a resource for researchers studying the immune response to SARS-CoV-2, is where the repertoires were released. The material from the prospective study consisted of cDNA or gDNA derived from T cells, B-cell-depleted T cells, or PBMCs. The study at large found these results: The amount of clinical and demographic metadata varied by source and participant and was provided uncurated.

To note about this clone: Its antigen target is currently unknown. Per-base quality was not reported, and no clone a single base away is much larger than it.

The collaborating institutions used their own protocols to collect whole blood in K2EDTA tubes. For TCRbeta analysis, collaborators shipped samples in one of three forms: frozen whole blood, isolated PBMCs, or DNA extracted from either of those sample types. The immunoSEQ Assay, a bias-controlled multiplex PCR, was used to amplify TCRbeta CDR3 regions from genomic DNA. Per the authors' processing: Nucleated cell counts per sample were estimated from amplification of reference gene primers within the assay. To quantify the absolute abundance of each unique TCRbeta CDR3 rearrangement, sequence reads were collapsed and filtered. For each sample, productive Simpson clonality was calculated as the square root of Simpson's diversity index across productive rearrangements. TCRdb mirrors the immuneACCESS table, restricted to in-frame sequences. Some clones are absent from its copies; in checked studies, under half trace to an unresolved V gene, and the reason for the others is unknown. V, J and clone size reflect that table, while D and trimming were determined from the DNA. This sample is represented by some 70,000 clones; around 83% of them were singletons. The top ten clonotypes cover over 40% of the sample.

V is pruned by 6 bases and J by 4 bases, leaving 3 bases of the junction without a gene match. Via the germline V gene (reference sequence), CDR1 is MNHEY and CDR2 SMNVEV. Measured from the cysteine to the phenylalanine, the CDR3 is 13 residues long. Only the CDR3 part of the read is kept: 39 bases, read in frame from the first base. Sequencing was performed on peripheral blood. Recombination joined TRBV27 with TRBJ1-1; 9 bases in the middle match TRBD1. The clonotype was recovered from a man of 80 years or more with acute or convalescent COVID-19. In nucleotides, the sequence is TGTGCCAGCAGCCGGGACAGGGCCACTGAAGCTTTCTTT. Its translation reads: CASSRDRATEAFF.